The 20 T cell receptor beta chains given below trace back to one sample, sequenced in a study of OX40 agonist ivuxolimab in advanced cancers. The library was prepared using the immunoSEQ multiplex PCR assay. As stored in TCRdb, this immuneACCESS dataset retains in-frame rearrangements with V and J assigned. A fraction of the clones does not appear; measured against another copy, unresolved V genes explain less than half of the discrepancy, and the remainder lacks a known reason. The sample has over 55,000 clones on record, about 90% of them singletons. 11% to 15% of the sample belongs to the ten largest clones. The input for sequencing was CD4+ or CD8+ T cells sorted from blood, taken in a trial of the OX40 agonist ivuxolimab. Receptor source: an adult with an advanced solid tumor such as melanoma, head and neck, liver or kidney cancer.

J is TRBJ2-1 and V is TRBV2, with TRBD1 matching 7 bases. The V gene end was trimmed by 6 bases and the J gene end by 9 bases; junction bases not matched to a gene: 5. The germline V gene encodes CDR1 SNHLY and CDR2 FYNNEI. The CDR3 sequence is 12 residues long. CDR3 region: CASRPDRVEQFF. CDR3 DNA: TGTGCCAGCAGACCCGACAGGGTTGAGCAGTTCTTC.

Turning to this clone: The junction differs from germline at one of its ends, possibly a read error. The CDR3 sequence: CASRLEGSYNSPLHF. The CDR3 bases are TGCGCCAGCAGGTTGGAGGGATCCTATAATTCACCCCTCCACTTT. V and J are TRBV5-1 and TRBJ1-6; D not certain. This CDR3 is built from 15 residues. The V gene's germline CDR1 is SGHRS and CDR2 YFSETQ.

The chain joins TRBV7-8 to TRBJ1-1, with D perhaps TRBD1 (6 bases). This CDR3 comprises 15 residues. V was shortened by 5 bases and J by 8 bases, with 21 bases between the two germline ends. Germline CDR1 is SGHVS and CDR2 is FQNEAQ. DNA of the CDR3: TGTGCCAGCAGCCCCCCGGGCCAGGGGCTTTTAGAAGCTTTCTTT. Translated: CASSPPGQGLLEAFF.

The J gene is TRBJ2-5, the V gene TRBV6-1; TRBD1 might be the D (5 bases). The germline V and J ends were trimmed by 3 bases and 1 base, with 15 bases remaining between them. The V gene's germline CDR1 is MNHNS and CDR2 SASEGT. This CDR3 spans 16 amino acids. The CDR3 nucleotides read TGTGCCAGCAGTGATTACAGGCTTACACCCCAAGAGACCCAGTACTTC. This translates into CASSDYRLTPQETQYF.

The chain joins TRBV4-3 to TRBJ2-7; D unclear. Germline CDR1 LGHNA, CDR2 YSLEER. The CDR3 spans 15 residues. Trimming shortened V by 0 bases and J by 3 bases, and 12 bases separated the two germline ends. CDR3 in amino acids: CASSQEATEYYEQYF. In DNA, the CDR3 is TGCGCCAGCAGCCAAGAGGCAACAGAATACTACGAGCAGTACTTC.

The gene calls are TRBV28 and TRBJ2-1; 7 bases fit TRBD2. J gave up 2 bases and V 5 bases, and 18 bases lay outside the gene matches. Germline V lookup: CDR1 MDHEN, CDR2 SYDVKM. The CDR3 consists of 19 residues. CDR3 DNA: TGTGCCAGCAGTGGCCTCGTCCCCGGGGGGAGGGGTGCCTACAATGAGCAGTTCTTC. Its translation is CASSGLVPGGRGAYNEQFF.

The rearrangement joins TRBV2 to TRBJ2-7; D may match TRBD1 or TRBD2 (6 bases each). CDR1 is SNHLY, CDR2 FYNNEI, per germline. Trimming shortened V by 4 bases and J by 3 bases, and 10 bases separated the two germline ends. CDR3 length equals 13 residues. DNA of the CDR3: TGTGCCAGCAGTGCTGGGGGGCGCTACGAGCAGTACTTC. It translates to CASSAGGRYEQYF.

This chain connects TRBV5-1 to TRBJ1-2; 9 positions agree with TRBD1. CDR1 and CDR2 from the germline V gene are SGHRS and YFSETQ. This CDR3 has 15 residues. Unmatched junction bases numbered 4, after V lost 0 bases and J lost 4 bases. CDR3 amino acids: CASSLDGTGSYGYTF. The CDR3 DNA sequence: TGCGCCAGCAGCTTGGACGGGACAGGGTCCTATGGCTACACCTTC.

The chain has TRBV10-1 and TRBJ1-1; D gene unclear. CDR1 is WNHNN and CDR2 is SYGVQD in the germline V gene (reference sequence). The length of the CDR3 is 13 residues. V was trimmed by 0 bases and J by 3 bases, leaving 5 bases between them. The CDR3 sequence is CASSESGDTEAFF. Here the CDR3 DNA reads TGCGCCAGCAGTGAGTCCGGGGACACTGAAGCTTTCTTT.

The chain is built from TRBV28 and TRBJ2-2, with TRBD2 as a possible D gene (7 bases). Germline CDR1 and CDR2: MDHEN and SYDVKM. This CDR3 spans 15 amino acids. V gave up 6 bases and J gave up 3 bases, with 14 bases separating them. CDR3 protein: CASRRGGAHTGELFF. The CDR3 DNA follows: TGTGCCAGCAGGAGAGGGGGGGCTCACACCGGGGAGCTGTTTTTT.

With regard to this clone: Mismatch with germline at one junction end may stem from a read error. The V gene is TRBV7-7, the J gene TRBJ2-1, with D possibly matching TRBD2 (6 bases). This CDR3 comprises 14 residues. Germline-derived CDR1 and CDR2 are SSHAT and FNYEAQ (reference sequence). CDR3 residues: CASSLGTSGNEQFF. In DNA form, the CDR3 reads TGTGCTAGCAGCTTAGGGACTTCGGGAAATGAGCAGTTCTTC.

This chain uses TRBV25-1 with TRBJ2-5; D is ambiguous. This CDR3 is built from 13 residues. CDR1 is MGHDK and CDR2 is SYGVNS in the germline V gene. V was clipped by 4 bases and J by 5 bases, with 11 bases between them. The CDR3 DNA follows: TGTGCCAGCAGTGGAAATCGGATGGAGACCCAGTACTTC. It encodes CASSGNRMETQYF. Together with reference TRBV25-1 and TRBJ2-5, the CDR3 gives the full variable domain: EADIYQTPRYLVIGTGKKITLECSQTMGHDKMYWYQQDPGMELHLIHYSYGVNSTEKGDLSSESTVSRIRTEHFPLTLESARPSHTSQYLCASSGNRMETQYFGPGTRLLVL.

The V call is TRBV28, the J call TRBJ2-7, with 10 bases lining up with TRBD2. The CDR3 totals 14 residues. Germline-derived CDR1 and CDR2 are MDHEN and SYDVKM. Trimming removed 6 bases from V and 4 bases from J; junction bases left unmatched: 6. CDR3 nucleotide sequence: TGTGCCAGCAGCCCGCAGGGACTAGCGTACGAGCAGTACTTC. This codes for CASSPQGLAYEQYF.

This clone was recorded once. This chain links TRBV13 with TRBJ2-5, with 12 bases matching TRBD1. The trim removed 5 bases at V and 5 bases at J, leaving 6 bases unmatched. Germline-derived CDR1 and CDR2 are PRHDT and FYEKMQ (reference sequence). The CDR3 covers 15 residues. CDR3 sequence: CASSIGTGGLETQYF. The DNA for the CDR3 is TGTGCCAGCAGCATCGGGACAGGGGGCTTGGAGACCCAGTACTTC.

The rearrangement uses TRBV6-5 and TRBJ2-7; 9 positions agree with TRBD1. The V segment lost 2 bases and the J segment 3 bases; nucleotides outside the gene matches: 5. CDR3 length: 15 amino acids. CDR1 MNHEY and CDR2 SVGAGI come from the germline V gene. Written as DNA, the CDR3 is TGTGCCAGCAGTTACCGAGAGACAGGGGGCTACGAGCAGTACTTC. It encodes CASSYRETGGYEQYF.

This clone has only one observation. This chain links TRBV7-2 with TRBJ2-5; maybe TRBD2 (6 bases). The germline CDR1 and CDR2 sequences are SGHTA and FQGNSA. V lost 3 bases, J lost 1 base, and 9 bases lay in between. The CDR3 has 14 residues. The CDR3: CASSLWTTQETQYF. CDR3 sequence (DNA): TGTGCCAGCAGCTTGTGGACTACCCAAGAGACCCAGTACTTC.

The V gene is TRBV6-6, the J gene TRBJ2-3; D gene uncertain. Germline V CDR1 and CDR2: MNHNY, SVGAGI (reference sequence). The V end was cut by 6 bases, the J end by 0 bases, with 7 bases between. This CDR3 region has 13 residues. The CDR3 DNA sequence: TGTGCCAGCAGGACGGAGAGCACAGATACGCAGTATTTT. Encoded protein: CASRTESTDTQYF.

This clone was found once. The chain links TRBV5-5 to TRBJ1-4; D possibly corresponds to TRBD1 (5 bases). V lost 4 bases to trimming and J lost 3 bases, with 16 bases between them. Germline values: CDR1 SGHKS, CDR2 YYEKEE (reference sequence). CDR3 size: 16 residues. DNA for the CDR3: TGTGCCAGCAGCCGACTCGCGGCGGGGGCTAATGAAAAACTGTTTTTT. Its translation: CASSRLAAGANEKLFF.

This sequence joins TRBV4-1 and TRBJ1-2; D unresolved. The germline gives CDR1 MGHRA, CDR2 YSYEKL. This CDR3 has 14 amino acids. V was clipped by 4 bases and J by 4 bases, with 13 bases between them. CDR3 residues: CASSPAAPLYGYTF. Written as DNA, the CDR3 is TGCGCCAGCAGCCCCGCGGCACCCCTCTATGGCTACACCTTC.

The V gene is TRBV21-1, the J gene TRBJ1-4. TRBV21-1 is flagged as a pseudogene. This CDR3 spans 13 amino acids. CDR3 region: CASSRRVNEKLFF. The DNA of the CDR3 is TGTGCCAGCAGCAGGCGGGTGAATGAAAAACTGTTTTTT.